Below, one T cell receptor (beta chain) is given with its context. Its antigen is currently unknown. The entry originates in a study of siplizumab effects on memory and regulatory T cells. Study-wide results and caveats: Versus approximately 27% in controls, the mappable alloreactive CD4+ clones averaged around 69% Treg-derived with siplizumab. Solely a minor proportion of alloreactive clones could be assigned to unstimulated subsets.

TCRdb's copy holds only in-frame clones and misses some; the assay was immunoSEQ multiplex PCR. The sample yields 85,000 to 130,000 clones, 94% seen once. This CDR3 is 16 amino acids long. Looked up from germline, CDR1 is SGHVS and CDR2 is FNYEAQ. V lost 3 bases to trimming and J lost 3 bases; unmatched junction nucleotides: 6. The sequencing input was Tregs sorted from blood. The chain is built from TRBV7-6 and TRBJ2-7, with TRBD2 matching 12 bases. This TCR was sampled from a human donor in good health. The CDR3 loop is CASSFRLAGDFYEQYF. CDR3 in DNA: TGTGCCAGCAGCTTCCGACTAGCGGGAGATTTCTACGAGCAGTACTTC.